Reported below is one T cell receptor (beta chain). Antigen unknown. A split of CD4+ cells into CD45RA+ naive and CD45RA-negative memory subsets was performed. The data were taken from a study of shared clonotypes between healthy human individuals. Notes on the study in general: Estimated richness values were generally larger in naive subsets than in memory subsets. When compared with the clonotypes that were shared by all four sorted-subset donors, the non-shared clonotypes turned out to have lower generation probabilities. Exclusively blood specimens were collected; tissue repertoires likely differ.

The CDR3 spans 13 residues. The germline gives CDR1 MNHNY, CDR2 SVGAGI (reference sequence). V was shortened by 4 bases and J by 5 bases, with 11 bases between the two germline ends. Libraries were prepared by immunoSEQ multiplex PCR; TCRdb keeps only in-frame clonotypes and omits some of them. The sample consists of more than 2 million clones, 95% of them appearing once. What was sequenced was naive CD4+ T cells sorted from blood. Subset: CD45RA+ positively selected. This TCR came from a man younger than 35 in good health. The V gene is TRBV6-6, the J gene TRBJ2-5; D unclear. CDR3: CASSLVNGETQYF. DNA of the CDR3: TGTGCCAGCAGTTTAGTTAATGGGGAGACCCAGTACTTC.